This T cell receptor beta chain is from a study of blood T cell repertoires in COVID-19. Sequencing used immunoSEQ multiplex PCR; TCRdb keeps in-frame clones, though not all of them. In the table there are fewer than 400,000 clones, 70% to 90% of which are singletons. Germline CDR1 and CDR2: SGDLS and YYNGEE. V dropped 0 bases and J dropped 6 bases, with 13 bases sitting between them. The CDR3 length is 15 residues. The clonotype comes from a man younger than 45 who had recovered from COVID-19. Sequenced sample: PBMCs or T cells enriched from blood (not recorded which). This rearrangement joins TRBV9 to TRBJ1-5; the D gene is possibly TRBD1 (5 bases). CDR3 residues: CASSVDGGAGQPQHF. CDR3 sequence (DNA): TGTGCCAGCAGCGTAGACGGCGGGGCCGGTCAGCCCCAGCATTTT.